This is a list of T cell receptor beta chains from one sample in a study of cytomegalovirus exposure and HLA in healthy donors. The assay was immunoSEQ multiplex PCR, and TCRdb's table has in-frame clones only and misses some. The table includes more than 140,000 clones, over 75% detected once. Sequences were obtained from PBMCs. These receptors all stem from a man in his thirties or forties in good health and CMV-seropositive. The CDR3 runs from the conserved cysteine through the conserved F or W. The D gene is left open where the match is weak. Some rows have no size entry. The others give once, few or many, or a class for an expanded clone.

D	size	J	length	V	CDR3	DNA
NA	medium-sized	TRBJ1-2	14	TRBV2	CASSRGPSNYGYTF	TGTGCCAGCAGCCGCGGGCCCTCTAACTATGGCTACACCTTC
NA	few	TRBJ1-1	15	TRBV7-9	CASSLKGGVGTEAFF	TGTGCCAGCAGCTTAAAAGGGGGGGTGGGAACTGAAGCTTTCTTT
TRBD2	NA	TRBJ2-7	15	TRBV5-1	CASSSPGTSKDEQYF	TGCGCCAGCAGCTCCCCCGGGACTAGCAAGGACGAGCAGTACTTC
NA	NA	TRBJ1-2	16	TRBV9	CASSVVSEGIDYGYTF	TGTGCCAGCAGCGTAGTTTCGGAGGGTATAGACTATGGCTACACCTTC
TRBD1	NA	TRBJ1-4	13	TRBV6-5	CASSWTGVEKLFF	TGTGCCAGCAGTTGGACAGGGGTTGAAAAACTGTTTTTT
NA	NA	TRBJ1-1	11	TRBV29-1	CSAFGGAEAFF	TGCAGCGCTTTCGGGGGAGCTGAAGCTTTCTTT
TRBD1	NA	TRBJ1-5	16	TRBV10-2	CASSDTGTGLRQPQHF	TGCGCCAGCAGTGATACCGGGACAGGTTTACGACAGCCCCAGCATTTT
NA	NA	TRBJ2-1	13	TRBV15	CATSFERGFEQFF	TGTGCCACCAGTTTCGAAAGGGGGTTCGAGCAGTTCTTC
NA	NA	TRBJ1-3	14	TRBV6-1	CASRWDTDRNTIYF	TGTGCCAGCAGATGGGACACCGATCGAAACACCATATATTTT
TRBD1	NA	TRBJ2-1	14	TRBV14	CASSPPGQIDEQFF	TGTGCCAGCAGCCCTCCGGGACAGATCGATGAGCAGTTCTTC
NA	NA	TRBJ2-1	12	TRBV6-6	CASEGRGNEQFF	TGTGCCAGCGAAGGAAGGGGGAATGAGCAGTTCTTC
NA	once	TRBJ2-5	13	TRBV4-1	CASSILPGETQYF	TGCGCCAGCAGCATACTTCCCGGGGAGACCCAGTACTTC
TRBD2	few	TRBJ2-2	15	TRBV5-5	CASSFGTTNTGELFF	TGTGCCAGCAGCTTTGGGACTACGAACACCGGGGAGCTGTTTTTT
NA	few	TRBJ2-2	15	TRBV6-5	CASSYRTGRAGELFF	TGTGCCAGCAGTTACAGGACAGGGAGGGCCGGGGAGCTGTTTTTT
NA	NA	TRBJ1-3	15	TRBV28	CASSFLSGSGNTIYF	TGTGCCAGCAGTTTTCTCTCGGGTTCTGGAAACACCATATATTTT
NA	NA	TRBJ1-3	18	TRBV6-4	CASSESAGRRISGNTIYF	TGTGCCAGCAGTGAGTCGGCGGGAAGACGAATCTCTGGAAACACCATATATTTT
TRBD1	NA	TRBJ1-6	16	TRBV6-1	CASSQEDRGYNSPLHF	TGTGCCAGCAGTCAAGAGGACAGGGGATATAATTCACCCCTCCACTTT
TRBD1	NA	TRBJ1-1	14	TRBV11-2	CASSLQGGGTEAFF	TGTGCCAGCAGCCTACAGGGGGGAGGCACTGAAGCTTTCTTT
NA	once	TRBJ1-3	14	TRBV5-1	CASSLGSFGNTIYF	TGCGCCAGCAGCCTCGGGAGTTTTGGAAACACCATATATTTT
NA	NA	TRBJ1-2	12	TRBV5-1	CASSLERFGYTF	TGCGCCAGCAGCTTGGAGCGATTTGGCTACACCTTC
NA	NA	TRBJ2-6	15	TRBV5-6	CASSLGSSGANVLTF	TGTGCCAGCAGCTTGGGTTCGTCTGGGGCCAACGTCCTGACTTTC
NA	NA	TRBJ2-7	15	TRBV27	CASRRGSGSSYEQYF	TGTGCCAGCAGACGCGGTAGCGGTAGCTCCTACGAGCAGTACTTC
NA	once	TRBJ1-2	17	TRBV13	CASSLGYTSGRRCGYTF	TGTGCCAGCAGCTTAGGTTATACTTCCGGTCGTAGATGTGGCTACACCTTC
NA	NA	TRBJ2-2	17	TRBV30	CAWSVRIRALSSGELFF	TGTGCCTGGAGTGTACGGATCAGGGCATTATCGTCCGGGGAGCTGTTTTTT
NA	NA	TRBJ1-5	14	TRBV18	CASSPELSNQPQHF	TGTGCCAGCTCACCAGAGTTAAGCAATCAGCCCCAGCATTTT
TRBD1	NA	TRBJ2-3	14	TRBV6-5	CASRRDRGTDTQYF	TGTGCCAGCAGAAGGGACAGGGGAACAGATACGCAGTATTTT
NA	NA	TRBJ1-5	12	TRBV6-1	CASSERGQPQHF	TGTGCCAGCAGTGAGAGAGGTCAGCCCCAGCATTTT
NA	NA	TRBJ2-5	13	TRBV27	CASSYRGGETQYF	TGTGCCAGCAGTTACAGGGGGGGAGAGACCCAGTACTTC
TRBD1	NA	TRBJ1-2	14	TRBV7-9	CSSSYGQGEGDYTF	TGTTCCAGCAGCTACGGACAGGGGGAGGGTGACTACACCTTC
NA	NA	TRBJ1-1	17	TRBV5-1	CASSLDPRVDGNTEAFF	TGCGCCAGCAGCTTGGATCCCAGGGTCGACGGGAACACTGAAGCTTTCTTT
NA	NA	TRBJ1-5	14	TRBV7-2	CASSSGLGNQPQHF	TGTGCCAGCAGCTCAGGACTAGGCAATCAGCCCCAGCATTTT
NA	few	TRBJ2-3	16	TRBV9	CASSVDRGATGDTQYF	TGTGCCAGCAGCGTAGATCGGGGGGCTACCGGAGATACGCAGTATTTT
NA	NA	TRBJ2-7	14	TRBV27	CASSFSGSSYEQYF	TGTGCCAGCAGTTTTTCGGGGAGCTCCTACGAGCAGTACTTC
TRBD1	NA	TRBJ2-3	16	TRBV7-2	CASSLAQGAVADTQYF	TGTGCCAGCAGCTTAGCGCAGGGGGCGGTGGCAGATACGCAGTATTTT
NA	NA	TRBJ2-1	11	TRBV20-1	CSALRSYEQFF	TGCAGTGCTCTAAGAAGTTATGAGCAGTTCTTC
TRBD1	NA	TRBJ2-6	16	TRBV5-1	CASSGDRRSGANVLTF	TGCGCCAGCAGCGGGGACAGGCGCTCTGGGGCCAACGTCCTGACTTTC
TRBD1	NA	TRBJ2-5	13	TRBV19	CASSNRGRETQYF	TGTGCCAGTAGCAACAGGGGGAGGGAGACCCAGTACTTC
NA	NA	TRBJ1-5	15	TRBV27	CASSFTGHRNQPQHF	TGTGCCAGCAGCTTCACGGGTCACCGCAATCAGCCCCAGCATTTT
NA	NA	TRBJ1-6	15	TRBV9	CASSVGGPTIRALHF	TGTGCCAGCAGCGTAGGCGGGCCAACCATTAGGGCCCTCCACTTT
NA	NA	TRBJ1-1	15	TRBV6-1	CASNPNAGANTEAFF	TGTGCCAGCAACCCCAACGCGGGAGCCAACACTGAAGCTTTCTTT
TRBD2	NA	TRBJ2-7	14	TRBV19	CASSIGAGVYEQYF	TGTGCCAGTAGTATAGGAGCGGGAGTTTACGAGCAGTACTTC
TRBD2	once	TRBJ2-7	14	TRBV27	CASSPGGTAKAQYF	TGTGCCAGCAGTCCGGGGGGTACTGCGAAAGCGCAGTACTTC
NA	NA	TRBJ2-5	15	TRBV5-6	CASSLGGGVQETQYF	TGTGCCAGCAGCTTGGGAGGGGGGGTCCAAGAGACCCAGTACTTC
TRBD1	NA	TRBJ1-4	13	TRBV6-5	CASTRGQPAKLFF	TGTGCCAGCACGAGGGGACAGCCTGCAAAACTGTTTTTT
NA	NA	TRBJ2-7	16	TRBV6-5	CASSYSSNEGGYEQYF	TGTGCCAGCAGTTACTCGAGTAATGAGGGAGGCTACGAGCAGTACTTC
TRBD1	NA	TRBJ1-5	17	TRBV19	CASSPTRFGQGNQPQHF	TGTGCCAGTAGCCCAACCCGATTCGGACAGGGGAATCAGCCCCAGCATTTT
NA	NA	TRBJ2-1	14	TRBV19	CASSTTIKNNEQFF	TGTGCCAGTAGTACTACTATAAAGAACAATGAGCAGTTCTTC
TRBD2	few	TRBJ2-1	16	TRBV5-1	CASSLAASGRVNEQFF	TGCGCCAGCAGCTTGGCCGCTAGCGGGAGGGTCAATGAGCAGTTCTTC
NA	NA	TRBJ2-7	15	TRBV5-1	CASSLYSIFTYEQYF	TGCGCCAGCAGCTTGTACTCCATCTTTACCTACGAGCAGTACTTC
NA	NA	TRBJ1-3	16	TRBV27	CASSLFGGFSGNTIYF	TGTGCCAGCAGTTTATTCGGGGGTTTTTCTGGAAACACCATATATTTT
NA	once	TRBJ2-1	17	TRBV7-9	CASSPGGGGNSYNEQFF	TGTGCCAGCAGCCCCGGGGGAGGGGGGAACTCCTACAATGAGCAGTTCTTC
NA	NA	TRBJ1-3	17	TRBV4-1	CASRPSGGGNSGNTIYF	TGCGCCAGCAGACCCTCCGGCGGCGGAAACTCTGGAAACACCATATATTTT
TRBD2	NA	TRBJ2-2	15	TRBV9	CASSLGGSGTGELFF	TGTGCCAGCAGCCTGGGGGGGTCGGGGACCGGGGAGCTGTTTTTT